Each of the 21 T cell receptor beta chains below was sequenced from the same sample in a study of OX40 agonist ivuxolimab in advanced cancers. Libraries were prepared by immunoSEQ multiplex PCR; TCRdb keeps only in-frame clonotypes and omits some of them. This table holds 90,000 to 100,000 clones, roughly four fifths found once. Here the sequenced sample was CD4+ or CD8+ T cells sorted from blood, taken in a trial of the OX40 agonist ivuxolimab. These receptors originate from an adult with an advanced solid tumor such as melanoma, head and neck, liver or kidney cancer.

The chain employs TRBV29-1 and TRBJ2-3; either TRBD1 or TRBD2 may supply D (5 bases each). Germline CDR1 SQVTM, CDR2 ANQGSEA. The CDR3 has 13 residues. Trimming stripped 7 bases from V and 0 bases from J, with 11 bases between. CDR3 nucleotide sequence: TGCAGCGGTGAGGGGCGGAGCACAGATACGCAGTATTTT. This gives the protein CSGEGRSTDTQYF.

A few counts support this clone. The chain combines TRBV18 with TRBJ2-3; 13 nucleotides match TRBD2. J lost 2 bases, V lost 6 bases, and 14 bases had no gene match. This CDR3 contains 19 residues. CDR1 KGHSH and CDR2 LQKENI come from the germline V gene. CDR3 nucleotide sequence: TGTGCCAGCTCTCGAGCCGCACCGGGACTAGCGGGGCCCACAGATACGCAGTATTTT. Encoded protein: CASSRAAPGLAGPTDTQYF.

The V call is TRBV27, the J call TRBJ2-6; weak D call: TRBD1 (5 bases). The V end was cut by 3 bases, the J end by 4 bases, with 7 bases between. There are 14 residues in the CDR3. The germline gives CDR1 MNHEY, CDR2 SMNVEV (reference sequence). CDR3 sequence (DNA): TGTGCCAGCAGTTTCCAGGGAGGGGCCAACGTCCTGACTTTC. This encodes CASSFQGGANVLTF. Drawing the rest from reference TRBV27 and TRBJ2-6, the complete variable domain is EAQVTQNPRYLITVTGKKLTVTCSQNMNHEYMSWYRQDPGLGLRQIYYSMNVEVTDKGDVPEGYKVSRKEKRNFPLILESPSPNQTSLYFCASSFQGGANVLTFGAGSRLTVL.

The V and J genes are TRBV5-1 and TRBJ2-3, with D tentatively TRBD2 (6 bases). V shed 4 bases and J shed 7 bases, with 13 bases lying between them. The CDR3 extends over 13 amino acids. In germline, CDR1 is SGHRS, CDR2 YFSETQ. CDR3 amino acids: CASSPHSGNTQYF. The CDR3 DNA follows: TGCGCCAGCAGCCCGCATAGCGGAAATACGCAGTATTTT. The whole variable domain, remainder taken from reference TRBV5-1 and TRBJ2-3, is KAGVTQTPRYLIKTRGQQVTLSCSPISGHRSVSWYQQTPGQGLQFLFEYFSETQRNKGNFPGRFSGRQFSNSRSEMNVSTLELGDSALYLCASSPHSGNTQYFGPGTRLTVL.

This clone was detected many times. The chain uses TRBV4-2 and TRBJ2-7, with a possible D match to TRBD2 (5 bases). The CDR3 contains 13 residues. Trimming took 5 bases from V and 7 from J, leaving 15 bases between them. Germline V gene data show CDR1 as LGHNA and CDR2 as YNFKEQ. The DNA of the CDR3 is TGTGCCAGCAGCGGTAGCAGGAGGCAGGAGCAGTACTTC. The encoded protein is CASSGSRRQEQYF.

The chain uses TRBV28 and TRBJ2-7; D possibly matches TRBD1 or TRBD2 (6 bases each). CDR1 and CDR2 from the germline V gene are MDHEN and SYDVKM. This CDR3 has 15 amino acids. Deletions cut 7 bases from V and 4 bases from J, with 20 bases between. The DNA for the CDR3 is TGTGCCAGCACTTTCCCCAGGGGACTCCCTTACGAGCAGTACTTC. Protein product: CASTFPRGLPYEQYF. Full variable domain (outside the CDR3, taken from reference TRBV28 and TRBJ2-7): DVKVTQSSRYLVKRTGEKVFLECVQDMDHENMFWYRQDPGLGLRLIYFSYDVKMKEKGDIPEGYSVSREKKERFSLILESASTNQTSMYLCASTFPRGLPYEQYFGPGTRLTVT.

This clone was seen a handful of times. The chain is built from TRBV7-8 and TRBJ2-1, with a tentative D call TRBD2 (6 bases). The ends were cut back, 5 bases at V and 0 bases at J, with 11 bases in the middle. The CDR3 contains 15 residues. Germline CDR1 and CDR2: SGHVS and FQNEAQ. CDR3 sequence (DNA): TGTGCCAGCAGCCATAGCGGTAGCTCCTACAATGAGCAGTTCTTC. Amino acid sequence: CASSHSGSSYNEQFF.

The chain employs TRBV28 and TRBJ2-2; TRBD1 matches at 8 bases. The CDR3 consists of 17 residues. In germline, CDR1 is MDHEN, CDR2 SYDVKM. The J segment lost 10 bases and the V segment lost 6 bases, leaving 19 bases of the junction unmatched. CDR3 region: CASSDGTSGTGPEELFF. CDR3 nucleotide sequence: TGTGCCAGCAGCGACGGTACCTCCGGGACAGGACCTGAGGAGCTGTTTTTT.

This rearrangement joins TRBV7-9 to TRBJ2-2; 7 bases fit TRBD1. V shed 4 bases, J shed 0 bases, and the junction held 5 bases outside the gene matches. Germline CDR1 reads SEHNR; CDR2 reads FQNEAQ (reference sequence). CDR3 length equals 16 residues. The CDR3 sequence: CASSSPTGTNTGELFF. DNA for the CDR3: TGTGCCAGCAGCTCGCCGACAGGGACGAACACCGGGGAGCTGTTTTTT.

This clone was seen only a few times. The chain employs TRBV7-2 and TRBJ2-1; 9 positions agree with TRBD2. Germline V gene data show CDR1 as SGHTA and CDR2 as FQGNSA. Trimming took 6 bases from V and 4 from J; bases not matched to a gene: 10. The CDR3 contains 16 residues. The CDR3 nucleotides are TGTGCCAGCAGGACATCCGGGACTAGCAGTTACAATGAGCAGTTCTTC. Translation: CASRTSGTSSYNEQFF.

The V and J genes are TRBV6-6 and TRBJ2-7, with D unclear. There are 11 residues in the CDR3. Trimming pared 1 base from V and 7 bases from J, leaving 5 bases between. Germline V gene lookup returns CDR1 MNHNY and CDR2 SVGAGI (reference sequence). The CDR3 region is CASSYLIEQYF. The CDR3 DNA sequence: TGTGCCAGCAGTTACTTGATAGAGCAGTACTTC.

This sequence joins TRBV11-2 and TRBJ1-4; 11 bases are shared with TRBD1. The CDR3 extends over 14 amino acids. The germline gives CDR1 SGHAT, CDR2 FQNNGV. V trimming: 5 bases; J trimming: 7 bases; junction bases outside the gene matches: 3. CDR3 DNA sequence: TGTGCCAGCAGCCTCGGGACAGGGGGTGAAAAACTGTTTTTT. This sequence encodes CASSLGTGGEKLFF. Supplemented by reference TRBV11-2 and TRBJ1-4, the full variable domain reads EAGVAQSPRYKIIEKRQSVAFWCNPISGHATLYWYQQILGQGPKLLIQFQNNGVVDDSQLPKDRFSAERLKGVDSTLKIQPAKLEDSAVYLCASSLGTGGEKLFFGSGTQLSVL.

This clone appeared once. The chain couples TRBV7-8 to TRBJ2-3; D gene uncertain. Trimming took 1 base from V and 6 from J, leaving 11 bases between them. CDR3 length: 14 residues. Germline assignment: CDR1 SGHVS and CDR2 FQNEAQ. The CDR3 DNA follows: TGTGCCAGCAGCTTAGGACCCGGTTCGGATACGCAGTATTTT. This encodes CASSLGPGSDTQYF.

The V and J genes are TRBV9 and TRBJ2-7; 7 nucleotides align to TRBD2. Germline trimming cut 1 base from V and 4 bases from J; bases unmatched to any gene: 5. Germline V gene lookup returns CDR1 SGDLS and CDR2 YYNGEE. There are 14 residues in the CDR3. CDR3 loop: CASSVWDGGYEQYF. DNA of the CDR3: TGTGCCAGCAGCGTATGGGACGGGGGGTACGAGCAGTACTTC.

The V and J genes are TRBV2 and TRBJ2-4; 7 bases match TRBD1. Germline-derived CDR1 and CDR2 are SNHLY and FYNNEI. The V gene end was trimmed by 6 bases and the J gene end by 2 bases; junction bases not matched to a gene: 7. This CDR3 spans 15 amino acids. DNA for the CDR3: TGTGCCAGCAGGCCTATACAGGGGTCCAAAAACATTCAGTACTTC. Protein product: CASRPIQGSKNIQYF.

The sample holds one count of this clone. This rearrangement joins TRBV5-4 to TRBJ1-2, with TRBD1 matching over 9 bases. Unmatched junction bases numbered 7, after V lost 1 base and J lost 6 bases. The CDR3 is made up of 15 amino acids. The germline V gene encodes CDR1 SGHNT and CDR2 YYREEE (reference sequence). CDR3 sequence reads: CASSLPGTGTNGYTF. CDR3 nucleotide sequence: TGTGCCAGCAGCTTGCCCGGGACAGGGACTAATGGCTACACCTTC.

V is TRBV28 and J is TRBJ2-1; 11 nucleotides align to TRBD2. Germline trimming cut 7 bases from V and 7 bases from J; bases unmatched to any gene: 6. CDR3 length: 14 residues. Germline assignment: CDR1 MDHEN and CDR2 SYDVKM. CDR3 residues: CASKTSGELNEQFF. In DNA, the CDR3 is TGTGCCAGCAAGACTAGCGGGGAACTTAATGAGCAGTTCTTC.

This chain connects TRBV6-5 to TRBJ2-1; D remains ambiguous. Trimming took 5 bases from V and 4 from J, leaving 12 bases between them. The length of the CDR3 is 14 residues. The V gene's germline CDR1 is MNHEY and CDR2 SVGAGI. CDR3 sequence reads: CASSTPAAYNEQFF. The DNA of the CDR3 is TGTGCCAGCAGTACCCCGGCGGCGTACAATGAGCAGTTCTTC.

This rearrangement joins TRBV6-1 to TRBJ2-3, with a tentative D call TRBD2 (5 bases). The V gene's germline CDR1 is MNHNS and CDR2 SASEGT. V lost 2 bases to trimming and J lost 1 base, with 10 bases between them. This CDR3 has 15 amino acids. The DNA of the CDR3 is TGTGCCAGCAGTGAACAGCGACTACGCACAGATACGCAGTATTTT. It encodes CASSEQRLRTDTQYF.

V usage is TRBV6-5 and J usage is TRBJ2-1, with D perhaps TRBD2 (7 bases). The CDR3 is 15 residues long. Germline V gives CDR1 MNHEY, CDR2 SVGAGI. V shed 2 bases and J shed 4 bases, with 12 bases lying between them. The CDR3: CASSYRAGAYNEQFF. DNA of the CDR3: TGTGCCAGCAGTTACCGGGCGGGGGCTTACAATGAGCAGTTCTTC.

The chain recombines TRBV4-3 with TRBJ1-5, with D possibly TRBD1 on 6 matching bases. The length of the CDR3 is 17 residues. Germline CDR1 is LGHNA and CDR2 is YSLEER. The V and J ends lost 4 bases and 7 bases respectively, with 23 bases between them. The CDR3 spells CASSPQAATGLNQPQHF. DNA of the CDR3: TGCGCCAGCAGCCCACAGGCCGCTACAGGGTTGAACCAGCCCCAGCATTTT.